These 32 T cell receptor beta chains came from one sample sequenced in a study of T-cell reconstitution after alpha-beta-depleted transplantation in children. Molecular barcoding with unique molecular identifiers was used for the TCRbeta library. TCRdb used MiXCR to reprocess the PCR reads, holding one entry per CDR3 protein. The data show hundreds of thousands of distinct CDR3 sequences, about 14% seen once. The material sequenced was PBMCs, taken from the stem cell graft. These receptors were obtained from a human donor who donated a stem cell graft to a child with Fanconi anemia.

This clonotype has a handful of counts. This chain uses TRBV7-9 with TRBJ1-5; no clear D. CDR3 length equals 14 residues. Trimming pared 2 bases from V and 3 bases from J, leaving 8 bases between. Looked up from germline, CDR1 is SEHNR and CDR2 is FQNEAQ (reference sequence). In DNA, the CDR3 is TGTGCCAGCAGCTTAAGTAACATCAATCAGCCCCAGCATTTT. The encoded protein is CASSLSNINQPQHF.

The CDR3 loop is CASSLAGEGPDTQYF. In DNA form, the CDR3 reads TGTGCCAGCAGCTTAGCGGGAGAGGGGCCAGATACGCAGTATTTT. This sequence joins TRBV13 and TRBJ2-3; TRBD2 might be the D (6 bases). CDR1 PRHDT and CDR2 FYEKMQ come from the germline V gene (reference sequence). V was shortened by 1 base and J by 4 bases, with 12 bases between the two germline ends. The CDR3 is 15 residues long.

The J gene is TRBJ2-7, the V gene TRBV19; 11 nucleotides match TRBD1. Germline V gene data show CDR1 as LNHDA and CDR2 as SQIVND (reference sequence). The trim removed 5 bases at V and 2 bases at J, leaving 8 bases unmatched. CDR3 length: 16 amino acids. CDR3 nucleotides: TGTGCCAGTAGTCCCTCCGGGACAGGGGGAACCTACGAGCAGTACTTC. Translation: CASSPSGTGGTYEQYF.

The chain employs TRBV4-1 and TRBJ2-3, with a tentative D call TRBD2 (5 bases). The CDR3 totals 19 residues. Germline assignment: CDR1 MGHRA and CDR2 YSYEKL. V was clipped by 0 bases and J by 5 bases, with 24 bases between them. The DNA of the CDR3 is TGCGCCAGCAGCCAAGATTTCAATTTTGTCGGTAGCGACCGAGATACGCAGTATTTT. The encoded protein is CASSQDFNFVGSDRDTQYF.

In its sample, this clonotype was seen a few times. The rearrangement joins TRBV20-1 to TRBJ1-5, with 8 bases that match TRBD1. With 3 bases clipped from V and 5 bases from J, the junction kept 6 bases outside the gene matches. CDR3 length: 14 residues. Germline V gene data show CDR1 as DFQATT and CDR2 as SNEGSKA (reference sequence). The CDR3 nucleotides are TGCAGTGCTAGTAGGACAGGGCCCCATCAGCCCCAGCATTTT. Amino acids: CSASRTGPHQPQHF.

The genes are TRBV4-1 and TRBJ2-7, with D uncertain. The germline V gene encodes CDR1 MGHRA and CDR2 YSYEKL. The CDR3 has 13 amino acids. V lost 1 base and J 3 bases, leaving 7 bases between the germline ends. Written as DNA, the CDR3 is TGCGCCAGCAGCCAAGGACCTGGCTACGAGCAGTACTTC. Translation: CASSQGPGYEQYF.

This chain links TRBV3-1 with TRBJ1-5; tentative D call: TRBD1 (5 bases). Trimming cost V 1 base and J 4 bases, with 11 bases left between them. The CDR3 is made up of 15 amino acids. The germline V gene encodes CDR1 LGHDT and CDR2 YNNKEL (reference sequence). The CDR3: CASSQGIQVNQPQHF. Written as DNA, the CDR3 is TGTGCCAGCAGCCAAGGAATACAGGTTAATCAGCCCCAGCATTTT.

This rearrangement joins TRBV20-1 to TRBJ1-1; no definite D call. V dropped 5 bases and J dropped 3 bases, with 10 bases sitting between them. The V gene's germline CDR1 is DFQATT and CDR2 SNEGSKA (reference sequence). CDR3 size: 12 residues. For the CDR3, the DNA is TGCAGTGCTCGGGTCCTCTACACTGAAGCTTTCTTT. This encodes CSARVLYTEAFF.

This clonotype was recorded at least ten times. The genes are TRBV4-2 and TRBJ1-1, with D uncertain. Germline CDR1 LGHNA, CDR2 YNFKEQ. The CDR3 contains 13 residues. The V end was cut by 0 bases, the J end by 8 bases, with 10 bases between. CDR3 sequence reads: CASSQEVRREAFF. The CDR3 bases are TGTGCCAGCAGCCAAGAGGTGAGACGGGAAGCTTTCTTT.

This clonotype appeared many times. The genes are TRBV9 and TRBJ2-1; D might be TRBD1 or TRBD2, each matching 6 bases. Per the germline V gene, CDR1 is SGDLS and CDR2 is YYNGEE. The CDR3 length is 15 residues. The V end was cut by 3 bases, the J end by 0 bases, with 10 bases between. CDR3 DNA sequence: TGTGCCAGCAGCGCGGGGGCCAGCTCCTACAATGAGCAGTTCTTC. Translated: CASSAGASSYNEQFF.

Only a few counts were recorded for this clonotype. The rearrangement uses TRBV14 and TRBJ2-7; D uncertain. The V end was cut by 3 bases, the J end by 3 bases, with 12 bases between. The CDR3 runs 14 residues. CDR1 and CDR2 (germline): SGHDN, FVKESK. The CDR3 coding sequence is TGTGCCAGCAGCCAGCAACGAACCCTCTACGAGCAGTACGTC. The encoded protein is CASSQQRTLYEQYV.

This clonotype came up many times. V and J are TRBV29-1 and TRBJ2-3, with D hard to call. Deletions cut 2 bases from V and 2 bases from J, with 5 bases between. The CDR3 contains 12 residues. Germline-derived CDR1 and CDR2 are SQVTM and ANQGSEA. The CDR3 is CSVEPLTDTQYF. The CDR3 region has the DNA TGCAGCGTTGAACCCCTCACAGATACGCAGTATTTT.

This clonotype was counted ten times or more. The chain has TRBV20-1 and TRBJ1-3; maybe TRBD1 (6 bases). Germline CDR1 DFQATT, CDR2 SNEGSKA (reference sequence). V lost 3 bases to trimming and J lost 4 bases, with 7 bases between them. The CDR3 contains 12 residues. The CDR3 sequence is CSASDRGNTIYF. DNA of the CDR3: TGCAGTGCTAGTGACAGGGGAAACACCATATATTTT.

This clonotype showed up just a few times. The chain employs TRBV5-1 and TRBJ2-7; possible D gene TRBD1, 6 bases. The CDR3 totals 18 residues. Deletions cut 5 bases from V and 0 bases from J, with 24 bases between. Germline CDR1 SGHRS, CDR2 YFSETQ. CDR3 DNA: TGCGCCAGCAGTTTTCGACAGGCCTCCGTCTCTTTCTCCTACGAGCAGTACTTC. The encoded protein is CASSFRQASVSFSYEQYF. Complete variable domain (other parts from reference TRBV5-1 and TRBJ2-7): KAGVTQTPRYLIKTRGQQVTLSCSPISGHRSVSWYQQTPGQGLQFLFEYFSETQRNKGNFPGRFSGRQFSNSRSEMNVSTLELGDSALYLCASSFRQASVSFSYEQYFGPGTRLTVT.

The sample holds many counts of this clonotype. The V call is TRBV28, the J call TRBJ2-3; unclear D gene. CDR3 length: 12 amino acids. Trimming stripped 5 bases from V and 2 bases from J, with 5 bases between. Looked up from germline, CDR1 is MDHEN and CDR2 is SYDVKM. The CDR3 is CASSLSTDTQYF. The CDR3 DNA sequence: TGTGCCAGCAGTCTTTCCACAGATACGCAGTATTTT.

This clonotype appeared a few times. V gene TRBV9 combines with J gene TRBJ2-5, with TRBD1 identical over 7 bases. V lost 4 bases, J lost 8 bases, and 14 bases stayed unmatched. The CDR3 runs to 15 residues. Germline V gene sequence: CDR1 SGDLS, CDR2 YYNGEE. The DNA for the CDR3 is TGTGCCAGCAGCCCTATTTTGACAGGGTTCAAAACCCAGTACTTC. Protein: CASSPILTGFKTQYF.

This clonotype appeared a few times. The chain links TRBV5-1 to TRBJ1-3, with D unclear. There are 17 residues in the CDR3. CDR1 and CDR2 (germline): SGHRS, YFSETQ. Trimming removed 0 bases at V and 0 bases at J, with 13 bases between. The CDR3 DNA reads TGCGCCAGCAGCTTGGGAGGCAGCCTTTCCTCTGGAAACACCATATATTTT. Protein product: CASSLGGSLSSGNTIYF.

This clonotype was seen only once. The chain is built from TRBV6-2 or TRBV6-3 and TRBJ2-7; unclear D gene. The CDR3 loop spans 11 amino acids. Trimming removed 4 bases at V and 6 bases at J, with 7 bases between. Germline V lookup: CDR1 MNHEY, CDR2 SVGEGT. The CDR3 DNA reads TGTGCCAGCAGTTTACATGGCGAGCAGTACTTC. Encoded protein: CASSLHGEQYF.

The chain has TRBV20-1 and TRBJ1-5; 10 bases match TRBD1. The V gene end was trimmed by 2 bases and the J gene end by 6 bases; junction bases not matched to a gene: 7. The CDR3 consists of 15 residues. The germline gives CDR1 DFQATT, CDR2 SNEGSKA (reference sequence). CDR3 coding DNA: TGCAGTGCTAGATCCCGACAGGGGGCGAGTCAGCCCCAGCATTTT. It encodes CSARSRQGASQPQHF.

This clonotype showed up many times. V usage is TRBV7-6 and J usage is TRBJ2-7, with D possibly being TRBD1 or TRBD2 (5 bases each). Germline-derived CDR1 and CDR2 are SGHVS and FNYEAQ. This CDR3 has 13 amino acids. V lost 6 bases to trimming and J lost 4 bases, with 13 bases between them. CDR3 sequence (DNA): TGTGCCAGCAGTATGGGACCGAATTACGAGCAGTACGTC. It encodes CASSMGPNYEQYV.

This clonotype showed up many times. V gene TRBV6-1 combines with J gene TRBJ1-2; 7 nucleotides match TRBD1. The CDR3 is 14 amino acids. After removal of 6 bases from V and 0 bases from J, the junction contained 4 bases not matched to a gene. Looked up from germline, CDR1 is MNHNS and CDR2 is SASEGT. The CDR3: CASRAGTANYGYTF. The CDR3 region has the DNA TGTGCCAGCAGAGCCGGGACAGCTAACTATGGCTACACCTTC.

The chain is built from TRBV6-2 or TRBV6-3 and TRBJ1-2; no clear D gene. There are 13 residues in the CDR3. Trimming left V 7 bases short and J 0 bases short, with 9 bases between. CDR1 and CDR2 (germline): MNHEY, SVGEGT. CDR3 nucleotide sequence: TGTGCCAGCAAGGACGGAGCTAACTATGGCTACACCTTC. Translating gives CASKDGANYGYTF.

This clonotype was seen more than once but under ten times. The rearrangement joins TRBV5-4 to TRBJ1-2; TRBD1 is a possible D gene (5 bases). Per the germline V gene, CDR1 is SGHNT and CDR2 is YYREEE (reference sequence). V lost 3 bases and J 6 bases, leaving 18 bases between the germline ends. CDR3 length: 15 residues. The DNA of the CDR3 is TGTGCCAGCAGCTCGCCCGGGGGGGGTAAAGATGGCTACACCTTC. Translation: CASSSPGGGKDGYTF.

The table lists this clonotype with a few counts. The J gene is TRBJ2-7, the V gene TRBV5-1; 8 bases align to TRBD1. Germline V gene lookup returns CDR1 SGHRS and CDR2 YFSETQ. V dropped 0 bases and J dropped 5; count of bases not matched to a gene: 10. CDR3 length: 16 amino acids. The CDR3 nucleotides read TGCGCCAGCAGCTTGGGGGATACAGGGGGTCGGAACGAGCAGTACGTC. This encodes CASSLGDTGGRNEQYV.

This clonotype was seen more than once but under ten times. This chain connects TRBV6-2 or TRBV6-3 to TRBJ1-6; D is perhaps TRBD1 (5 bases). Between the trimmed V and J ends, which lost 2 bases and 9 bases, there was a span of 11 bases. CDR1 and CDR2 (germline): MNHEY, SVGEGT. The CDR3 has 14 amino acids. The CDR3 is CASSYATVSSPLHF. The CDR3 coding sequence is TGTGCCAGCAGTTACGCGACAGTCAGTTCACCCCTCCACTTT.

Here the CDR3 reads CASSNTWKGPQPQHF. The CDR3 DNA is TGTGCCAGCAGCAACACGTGGAAGGGTCCGCAGCCCCAGCATTTT. The chain recombines TRBV21-1 with TRBJ1-5. TRBV21-1 is given as a pseudogene. The CDR3 spans 15 residues.

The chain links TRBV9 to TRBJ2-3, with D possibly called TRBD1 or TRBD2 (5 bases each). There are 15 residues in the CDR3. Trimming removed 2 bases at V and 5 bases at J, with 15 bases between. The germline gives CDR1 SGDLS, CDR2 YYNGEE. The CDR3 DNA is TGTGCCAGCAGCGTGAGCAAGGGACGGAGAGATACGCAGTATTTT. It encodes CASSVSKGRRDTQYF. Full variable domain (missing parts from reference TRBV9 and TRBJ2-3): DSGVTQTPKHLITATGQRVTLRCSPRSGDLSVYWYQQSLDQGLQFLIQYYNGEERAKGNILERFSAQQFPDLHSELNLSSLELGDSALYFCASSVSKGRRDTQYFGPGTRLTVL.

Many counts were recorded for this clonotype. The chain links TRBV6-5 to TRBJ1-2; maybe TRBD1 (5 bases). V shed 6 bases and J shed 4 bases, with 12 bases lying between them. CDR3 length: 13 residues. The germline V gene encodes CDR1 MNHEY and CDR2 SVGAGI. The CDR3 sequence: CASSKQDFYGYTF. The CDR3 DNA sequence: TGTGCCAGCAGCAAACAGGATTTCTATGGCTACACCTTC.

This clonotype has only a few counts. CDR3 sequence: CASSPVGTGANVLTF. For the CDR3, the DNA is TGTGCCAGCTCACCGGTCGGGACTGGGGCCAACGTCCTGACTTTC. J is TRBJ2-6 and V is TRBV18; D might be TRBD2 (5 bases). The CDR3 length is 15 residues. V was clipped by 3 bases and J by 2 bases, with 8 bases between them. The germline CDR1 and CDR2 sequences are KGHSH and LQKENI.

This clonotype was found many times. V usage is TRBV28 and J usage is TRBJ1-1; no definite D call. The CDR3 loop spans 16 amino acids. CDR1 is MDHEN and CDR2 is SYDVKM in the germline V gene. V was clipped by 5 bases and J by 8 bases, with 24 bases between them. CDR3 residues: CASSGGSPISYFEAFF. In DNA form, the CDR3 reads TGTGCCAGCAGTGGAGGGTCTCCTATCTCCTACTTCGAAGCTTTCTTT.

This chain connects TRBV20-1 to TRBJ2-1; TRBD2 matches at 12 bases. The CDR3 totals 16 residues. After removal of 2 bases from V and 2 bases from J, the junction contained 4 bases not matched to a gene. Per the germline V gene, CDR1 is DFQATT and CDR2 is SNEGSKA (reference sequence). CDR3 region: CSARRLAGGTYNEQFF. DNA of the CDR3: TGCAGTGCTAGACGGCTAGCGGGGGGGACCTACAATGAGCAGTTCTTC.

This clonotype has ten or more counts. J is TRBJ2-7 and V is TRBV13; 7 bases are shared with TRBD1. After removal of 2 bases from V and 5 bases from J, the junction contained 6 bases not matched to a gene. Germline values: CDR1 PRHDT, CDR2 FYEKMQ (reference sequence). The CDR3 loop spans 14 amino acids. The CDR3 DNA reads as TGTGCCAGCAGCTTACGACAGGGATCGCACGAGCAGTACTTC. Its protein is CASSLRQGSHEQYF.